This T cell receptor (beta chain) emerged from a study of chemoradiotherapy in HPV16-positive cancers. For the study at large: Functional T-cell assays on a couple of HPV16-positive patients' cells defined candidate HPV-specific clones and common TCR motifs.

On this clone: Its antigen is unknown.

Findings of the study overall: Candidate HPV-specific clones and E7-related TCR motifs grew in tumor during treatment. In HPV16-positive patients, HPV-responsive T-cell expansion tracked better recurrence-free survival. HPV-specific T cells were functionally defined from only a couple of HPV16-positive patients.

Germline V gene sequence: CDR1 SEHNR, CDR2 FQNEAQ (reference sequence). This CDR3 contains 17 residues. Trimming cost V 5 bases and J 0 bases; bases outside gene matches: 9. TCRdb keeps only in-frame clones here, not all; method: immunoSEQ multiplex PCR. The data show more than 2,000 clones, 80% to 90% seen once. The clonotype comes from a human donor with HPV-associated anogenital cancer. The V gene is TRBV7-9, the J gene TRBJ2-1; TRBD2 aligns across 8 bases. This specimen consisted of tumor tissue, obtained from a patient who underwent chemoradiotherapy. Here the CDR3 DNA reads TGTGCCAGCAGCCCATCCTTAGCGGGACGCTCCTACAATGAGCAGTTCTTC. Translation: CASSPSLAGRSYNEQFF. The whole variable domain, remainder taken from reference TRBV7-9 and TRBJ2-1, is DTGVSQNPRHKITKRGQNVTFRCDPISEHNRLYWYRQTLGQGPEFLTYFQNEAQLEKSRLLSDRFSAERPKGSFSTLEIQRTEQGDSAMYLCASSPSLAGRSYNEQFFGPGTRLTVL.